The clone carrying this T cell receptor (beta chain) has a count of ten or more. The CDR3 covers 18 residues. Germline CDR1 and CDR2: LNHDA and SQIVND (reference sequence). The ends were cut back, 3 bases at V and 2 bases at J, with 23 bases in the middle. This sample was taken from a study of T cell repertoires in cytomegalovirus infection. TCRdb used MiXCR to reprocess the reads, holding one entry per CDR3 protein. Among about 260,000 distinct CDR3 sequences listed, approximately 8.3% were seen once. The chain recombines TRBV19 with TRBJ2-7; TRBD1 is a possible D gene (6 bases). The source of this sequence is a human donor in good health (CMV status not recorded). Some clones in this sample may be carry-over from other donors' samples. The material sequenced was PBMCs. The CDR3 is CASSMGTRGTVRTYEQYF. The CDR3 DNA reads as TGTGCCAGTAGTATGGGTACCAGGGGCACCGTCAGAACCTACGAGCAGTACTTC.